This T cell receptor beta chain was found in a study of CD8 T cells in Susac syndrome. An input of 0.5 to 1 ug of RNA was subjected to reverse transcription using random hexamers. TCRdb reprocessed the immunoSEQ multiplex PCR reads via MiXCR and lists one record per CDR3 protein. The sample holds 100,000 to 150,000 distinct CDR3 sequences, 94% seen once. Trimming cost V 4 bases and J 0 bases, with 10 bases left between them. The CDR3 extends over 15 amino acids. Germline assignment: CDR1 DFQATT and CDR2 SNEGSKA (reference sequence). The genes are TRBV20-1 and TRBJ2-6, with D possibly TRBD2 on 6 matching bases. This clonotype was obtained from a human donor in good health. The sequencing input was CD4+ T cells from PBMCs. The CDR3 nucleotides are TGCAGTGCTACTTACGGGGGCTCTGGGGCCAACGTCCTGACTTTC. This gives the protein CSATYGGSGANVLTF.